The sequence of this T cell receptor (beta chain) was determined in a study of blood T cell repertoires in COVID-19. Background on the study: The United States, Italy and Spain provided the acute and convalescent COVID-19 samples. In each case, the material was cDNA or gDNA derived from T cells, B-cell-depleted T cells, or PBMCs.

Original handling: From reference gene primer amplification, estimates of nucleated cell counts were derived. The table came from immunoSEQ multiplex PCR; TCRdb's copy has only in-frame clones and leaves some out. The V and J calls and clone size were taken over from that table, and D and trimming were inferred from the DNA. The sample carries about 230,000 clones, roughly 80% recorded once. The CDR3 spans 14 residues. Trimming shortened V by 8 bases and J by 2 bases, and 13 bases separated the two germline ends. Germline CDR1 LNHDA, CDR2 SQIVND (reference sequence). Input material: peripheral blood. The clonotype originates from a woman aged 80 or over with acute or convalescent COVID-19. This rearrangement joins TRBV19 to TRBJ1-3; D unclear. The CDR3 sequence: CASRARGTGNTIYF. CDR3 sequence (DNA): TGTGCCAGTCGTGCCCGCGGGACTGGAAACACCATATATTTT.